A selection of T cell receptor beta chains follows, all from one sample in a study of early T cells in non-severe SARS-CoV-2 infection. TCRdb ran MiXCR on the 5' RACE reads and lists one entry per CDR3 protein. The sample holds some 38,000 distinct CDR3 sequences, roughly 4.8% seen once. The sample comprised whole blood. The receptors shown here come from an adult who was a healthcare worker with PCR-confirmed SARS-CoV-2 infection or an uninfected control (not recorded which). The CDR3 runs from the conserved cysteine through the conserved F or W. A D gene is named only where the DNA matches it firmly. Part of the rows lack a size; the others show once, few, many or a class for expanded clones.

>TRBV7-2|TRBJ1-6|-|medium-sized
CASSSSPISPLHF
TGTGCCAGCAGCTCATCCCCCATTTCACCCCTCCACTTT
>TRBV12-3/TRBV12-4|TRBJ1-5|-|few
CASSPAASNQPQHF
TGTGCCAGCAGTCCCGCGGCTAGCAATCAGCCCCAGCATTTT
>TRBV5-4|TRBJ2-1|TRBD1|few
CASSSPGTGARNEQFF
TGTGCCAGCAGCTCCCCCGGGACAGGGGCTAGGAATGAGCAGTTCTTC
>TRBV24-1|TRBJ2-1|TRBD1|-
CATSQPGQGPNEQFF
TGTGCCACCAGTCAGCCGGGACAGGGTCCCAATGAGCAGTTCTTC
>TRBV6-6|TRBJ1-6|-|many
CASSYSGGSRSPLHF
TGTGCCAGCAGTTACTCTGGCGGGTCGCGATCACCCCTCCACTTT
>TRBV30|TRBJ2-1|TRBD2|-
CAWDTSGGAHEQFF
TGTGCCTGGGATACTAGCGGGGGGGCCCATGAGCAGTTCTTC
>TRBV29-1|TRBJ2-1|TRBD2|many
CSVDLPAGDNEQFF
TGCAGCGTTGACCTTCCAGCGGGGGACAATGAGCAGTTCTTC
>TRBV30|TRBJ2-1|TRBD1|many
CAWTNRGSYNEQFF
TGTGCCTGGACCAACAGGGGATCCTACAATGAGCAGTTCTTC
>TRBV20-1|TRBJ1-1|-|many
CSARTPSANTEAFF
TGCAGTGCTAGGACCCCATCGGCGAACACTGAAGCTTTCTTT
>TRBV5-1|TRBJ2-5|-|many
CASSLEETQYF
TGCGCCAGCAGCTTGGAGGAGACCCAGTACTTC
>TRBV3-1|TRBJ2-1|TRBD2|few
CASSQNSGGATDEQFF
TGTGCCAGCAGCCAGAACAGCGGGGGGGCGACGGATGAGCAGTTCTTC
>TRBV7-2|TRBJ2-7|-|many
CASSSTGPLYEQYF
TGTGCCAGCAGCAGTACCGGACCCTTATACGAGCAGTACTTC
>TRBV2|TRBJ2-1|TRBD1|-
CASIGGQGVYNEQFF
TGTGCCAGCATTGGGGGACAGGGGGTCTACAATGAGCAGTTCTTC
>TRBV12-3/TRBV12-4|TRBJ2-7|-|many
CASTRVGGLREQYF
TGTGCCAGCACCCGGGTGGGGGGGCTTCGCGAGCAGTACTTC
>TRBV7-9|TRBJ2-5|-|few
CASSPLYQETQYF
TGTGCCAGCAGCCCCCTGTACCAAGAGACCCAGTACTTC
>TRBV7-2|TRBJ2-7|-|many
CASSTGTGSYEQYF
TGTGCCAGCAGTACCGGGACTGGCTCCTACGAGCAGTACTTC
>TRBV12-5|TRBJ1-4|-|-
CASGTTGTLGKLFF
TGTGCTAGTGGCACTACAGGAACCCTAGGAAAACTGTTTTTT
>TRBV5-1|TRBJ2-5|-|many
CASSAAGQPTETQYF
TGCGCCAGCAGCGCGGCGGGCCAGCCGACGGAGACCCAGTACTTC
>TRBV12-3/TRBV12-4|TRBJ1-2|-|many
CASSLDGGYTF
TGTGCCAGCAGTCTCGACGGAGGCTACACCTTC
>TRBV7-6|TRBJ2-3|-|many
CASSLIAGASTDTQYF
TGTGCCAGCAGCTTAATCGCGGGGGCGTCCACAGATACGCAGTATTTT
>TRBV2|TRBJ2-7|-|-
CASLGQEGYEQYF
TGTGCCAGCCTAGGACAGGAGGGCTACGAGCAGTACTTC
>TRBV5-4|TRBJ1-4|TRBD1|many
CASSKTGGEEKLFF
TGTGCCAGCAGCAAGACAGGGGGCGAGGAAAAACTGTTTTTT
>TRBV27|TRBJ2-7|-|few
CASSLSLDGPYEQYF
TGTGCCAGCAGTTTATCCTTGGACGGTCCCTACGAGCAGTACTTC
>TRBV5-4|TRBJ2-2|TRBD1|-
CASSSRDRHTGELFF
TGTGCCAGCAGCAGCCGGGACAGGCACACCGGGGAGCTGTTTTTT
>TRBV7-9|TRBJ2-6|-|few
CASIPRGKASGANVLTF
TGTGCCAGCATCCCCCGGGGGAAGGCATCTGGGGCCAACGTCCTGACTTTC
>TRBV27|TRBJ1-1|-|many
CASSYRMNTEAFF
TGTGCCAGCAGTTACCGGATGAACACTGAAGCTTTCTTT
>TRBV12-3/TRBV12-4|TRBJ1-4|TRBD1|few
CASSSGGSEKLFF
TGTGCCAGCAGTTCAGGGGGCTCTGAAAAACTGTTTTTT
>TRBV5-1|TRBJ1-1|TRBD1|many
CASSLVGQTMNTEAFF
TGCGCCAGCAGCTTGGTGGGACAGACCATGAACACTGAAGCTTTCTTT
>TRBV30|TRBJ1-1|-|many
CAWSLGGDTEAFF
TGTGCCTGGAGTTTGGGGGGTGACACTGAAGCTTTCTTT
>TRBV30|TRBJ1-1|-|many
CAWSVGGATEAFF
TGTGCCTGGAGTGTAGGGGGGGCCACTGAAGCTTTCTTT
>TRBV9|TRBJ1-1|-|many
CASSVSENTEAFF
TGTGCCAGCAGCGTATCAGAGAACACTGAAGCTTTCTTT
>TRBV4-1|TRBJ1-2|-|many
CASSQGSGLVTSGYTF
TGCGCCAGCAGCCAAGGAAGTGGATTGGTAACCAGTGGCTACACCTTC
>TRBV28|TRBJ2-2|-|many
CASTTTGDTGELFF
TGTGCCAGCACCACTACGGGCGACACCGGGGAGCTGTTTTTT
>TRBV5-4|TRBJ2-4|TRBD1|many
CASSLQGVAKNIQYF
TGTGCCAGCAGCTTGCAGGGGGTGGCCAAAAACATTCAGTACTTC
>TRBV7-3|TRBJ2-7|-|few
CASSSGTWGEQYF
TGTGCCAGCAGCTCGGGGACGTGGGGCGAGCAGTACTTC
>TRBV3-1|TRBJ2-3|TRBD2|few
CASSDILAGGPTDTQYF
TGTGCCAGCAGCGATATACTAGCGGGGGGACCCACAGATACGCAGTATTTT
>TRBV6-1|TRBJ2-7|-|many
CASSLDRGRPYEQYF
TGTGCCAGCAGCCTGGACCGCGGACGACCCTACGAGCAGTACTTC
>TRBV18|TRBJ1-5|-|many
CASSPPRGNQPQHF
TGTGCCAGCTCACCACCGAGGGGCAATCAGCCCCAGCATTTT
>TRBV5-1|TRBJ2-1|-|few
CASSLGSGSYNEQFF
TGCGCCAGCAGCTTGGGGTCGGGCTCCTACAATGAGCAGTTCTTC
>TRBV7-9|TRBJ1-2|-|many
CASSYGTDYGYTF
TGTGCCAGCAGCTATGGGACGGACTATGGCTACACCTTC
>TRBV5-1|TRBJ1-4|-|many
CASSFTATNEKLFF
TGCGCCAGCAGCTTTACAGCAACTAATGAAAAACTGTTTTTT
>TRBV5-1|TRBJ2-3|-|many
CASSPTEGGTDTQYF
TGCGCCAGCAGTCCCACCGAGGGGGGCACAGATACGCAGTATTTT
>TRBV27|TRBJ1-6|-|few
CASSFGQNSPLHF
TGTGCCAGCAGTTTCGGACAGAATTCACCCCTCCACTTT
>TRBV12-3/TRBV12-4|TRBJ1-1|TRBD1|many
CASSLYRGHTEAFF
TGTGCCAGCAGTTTATACAGGGGGCACACTGAAGCTTTCTTT